The rows below give T cell receptor beta chains drawn from one sample of a study of early T cells in non-severe SARS-CoV-2 infection. Via MiXCR, TCRdb re-called the 5' RACE reads, giving one row per CDR3 protein. The data hold about 70,000 distinct CDR3 sequences, with approximately 15% observed a single time. The sequencing used whole blood, collected at baseline. These receptor sequences come from an adult who was a healthcare worker with PCR-confirmed SARS-CoV-2 infection or an uninfected control (not recorded which). Both conserved end residues are part of each CDR3. The D gene is left open where the match is weak. A row's size may be missing; if present it is once, few, many or a size class.

>TRBV3-1|.|.|TRBJ2-1
TGTGCCAGCAGCCACCTATCAGCCTACAATGAGCAGTTCTTC
CASSHLSAYNEQFF
>TRBV3-1|TRBD1|.|TRBJ2-1
TGTGCCAGCAGCCGGGACAGTGGCTCCTACAATGAGCAGTTCTTC
CASSRDSGSYNEQFF
>TRBV5-6|TRBD1|few|TRBJ1-1
TGTGCCAGCAGCGCGACAGGGACCAACACTGAAGCTTTCTTT
CASSATGTNTEAFF
>TRBV28|TRBD2|few|TRBJ2-7
TGTGCCAGCAGTTCCTGGACAGGGGCCGGGACTAGCGGGAGGGCCCAGCAGTACTTC
CASSSWTGAGTSGRAQQYF
>TRBV21-1|.|.|TRBJ2-1
TGTGCCAGCAGCAGCCGGGACAGGGGATACAACAATGAGCAGTTCTTC
CASSSRDRGYNNEQFF
>TRBV27|TRBD2|few|TRBJ2-1
TGTGCCAGCAGCGTGGGCGGGAGAATCGATGAGCAGTTCTTC
CASSVGGRIDEQFF
>TRBV24-1|TRBD1|.|TRBJ2-2
TGTGCCACCAGTGATTTGGCCACAGGGGGCTCGTTTTGGGACACCGGGGAGCTGTTTTTT
CATSDLATGGSFWDTGELFF
>TRBV3-1|TRBD1|.|TRBJ2-7
TGTGCCAGCAGCCCCAACAGGGGGTTCTACGAGCAGTACTTC
CASSPNRGFYEQYF
>TRBV2|.|.|TRBJ1-2
TGTGCCAGCCAGGGCAGGGCATATGGCTACACCTTC
CASQGRAYGYTF
>TRBV12-3/TRBV12-4|.|.|TRBJ2-3
.
CASSSSGGSDTQYF
>TRBV10-2|.|.|TRBJ2-2
TGCGCCAGCGGTACTACATGGAACACCGGGGAGCTGTTTTTT
CASGTTWNTGELFF
>TRBV20-1|TRBD2|many|TRBJ2-2
TGCAGTGCCGTTTATAGCGGGTACACCGGGGAGCTGTTTTTT
CSAVYSGYTGELFF
>TRBV4-2|.|once|TRBJ1-5
TGTGCCAGCAGCCAAGGCGGAAATCAGCCCCAGCATTTT
CASSQGGNQPQHF
>TRBV19|.|.|TRBJ2-1
TGTGCCAGTAGTGACTACCCGGGGAATGAGCAGTTCTTC
CASSDYPGNEQFF
>TRBV28|.|few|TRBJ1-6
TGTGCCAGCAGTTTCGGTAATTCACCCCTCCACTTT
CASSFGNSPLHF
>TRBV6-4|.|few|TRBJ2-1
TGTGCCAGCAGCCGGGACTCTTACAATGAGCAGTTCTTC
CASSRDSYNEQFF
>TRBV2|TRBD1|few|TRBJ1-5
TGTGCCAGCAGCCAACAGGGGGCGGATCAGCCCCAGCATTTT
CASSQQGADQPQHF
>TRBV20-1|.|.|TRBJ2-7
TGCAGTGCTCCCCCACTAGGGACCTCCTACGAGCAGTACTTC
CSAPPLGTSYEQYF
>TRBV5-1|.|.|TRBJ2-3
TGCGCCAGCAGCTTGGAGCCCACAGATACGCAGTATTTT
CASSLEPTDTQYF
>TRBV7-9|.|.|TRBJ2-2
TGTGCCAGCAGCTTCAGCAGAGCGAACACCGGGGAGCTGTTTTTT
CASSFSRANTGELFF
>TRBV6-5|.|.|TRBJ2-1
TGTGCCAGCAGATCGACGACCCGGGGTAACAATGAGCAGTTCTTC
CASRSTTRGNNEQFF
>TRBV28|.|many|TRBJ2-7
TGTGCCAGCAGTTTGTGGGACCTAACCTCCGAGCAGTACTTC
CASSLWDLTSEQYF
>TRBV19|.|.|TRBJ2-3
TGTGCCAGAACCCGGGGCGCAGGAACCCCTAGCACAGATACGCAGTATTTT
CARTRGAGTPSTDTQYF
>TRBV12-3/TRBV12-4|.|many|TRBJ1-1
TGTGCCAGCAGTCCAGAGACTGAAGCTTTCTTT
CASSPETEAFF
>TRBV20-1|.|.|TRBJ1-6
TGCAGTGCTAGCTACGGGACGACATTTTCACCCCTCCACTTT
CSASYGTTFSPLHF